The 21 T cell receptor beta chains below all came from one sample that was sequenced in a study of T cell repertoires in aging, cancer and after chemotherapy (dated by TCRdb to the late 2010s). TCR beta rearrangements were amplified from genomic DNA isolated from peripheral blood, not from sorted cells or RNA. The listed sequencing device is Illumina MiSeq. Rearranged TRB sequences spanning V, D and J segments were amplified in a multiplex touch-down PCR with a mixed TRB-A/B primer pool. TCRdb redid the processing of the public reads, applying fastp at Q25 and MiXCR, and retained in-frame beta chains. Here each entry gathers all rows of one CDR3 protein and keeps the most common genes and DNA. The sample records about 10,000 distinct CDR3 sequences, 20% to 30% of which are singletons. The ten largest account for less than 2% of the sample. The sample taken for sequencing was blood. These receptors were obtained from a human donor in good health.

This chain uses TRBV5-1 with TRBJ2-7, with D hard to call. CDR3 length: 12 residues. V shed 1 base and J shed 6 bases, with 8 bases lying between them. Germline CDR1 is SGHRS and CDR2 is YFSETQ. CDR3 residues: CASSLKGSEQYF. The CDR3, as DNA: TGCGCCAGCAGCTTGAAGGGATCCGAGCAGTACTTC. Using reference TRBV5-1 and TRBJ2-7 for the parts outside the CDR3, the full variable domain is KAGVTQTPRYLIKTRGQQVTLSCSPISGHRSVSWYQQTPGQGLQFLFEYFSETQRNKGNFPGRFSGRQFSNSRSEMNVSTLELGDSALYLCASSLKGSEQYFGPGTRLTVT.

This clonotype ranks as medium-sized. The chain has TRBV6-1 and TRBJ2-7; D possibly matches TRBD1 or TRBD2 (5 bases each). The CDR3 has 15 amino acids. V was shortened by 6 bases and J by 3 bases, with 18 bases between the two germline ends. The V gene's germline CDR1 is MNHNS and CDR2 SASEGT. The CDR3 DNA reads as TGTGCCAGCAGCGTCGGGACCGAAAAGAGCTACGAGCAGTACTTC. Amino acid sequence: CASSVGTEKSYEQYF.

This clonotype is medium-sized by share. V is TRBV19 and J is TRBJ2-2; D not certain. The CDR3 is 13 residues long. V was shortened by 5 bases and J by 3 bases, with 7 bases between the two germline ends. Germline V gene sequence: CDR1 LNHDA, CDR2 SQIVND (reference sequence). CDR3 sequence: CASSGRYTGELFF. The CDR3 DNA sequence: TGTGCCAGTAGTGGACGATACACCGGGGAGCTGTTTTTT.

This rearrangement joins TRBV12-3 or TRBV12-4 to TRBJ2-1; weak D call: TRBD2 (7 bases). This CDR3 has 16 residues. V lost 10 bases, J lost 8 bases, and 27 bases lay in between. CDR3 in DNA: TGTGCCACCTCCAGGTTGGGCGGGGGCCGACAGCATGAGCAGTTCTTC. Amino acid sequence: CATSRLGGGRQHEQFF.

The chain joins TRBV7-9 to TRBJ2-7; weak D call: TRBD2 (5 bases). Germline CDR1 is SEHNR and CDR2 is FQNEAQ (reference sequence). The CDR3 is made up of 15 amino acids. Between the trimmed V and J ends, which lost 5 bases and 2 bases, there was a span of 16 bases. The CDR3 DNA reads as TGTGCCAGCAGCCAGACCCCCGTCGGGACCTACGAGCAGTACTTC. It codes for CASSQTPVGTYEQYF.

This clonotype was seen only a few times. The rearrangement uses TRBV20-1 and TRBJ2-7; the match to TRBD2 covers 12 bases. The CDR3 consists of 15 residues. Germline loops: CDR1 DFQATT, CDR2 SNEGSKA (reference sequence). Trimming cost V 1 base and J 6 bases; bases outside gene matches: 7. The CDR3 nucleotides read TGCAGTGCTAGAGCCGAGACTAGCGGGGGCCTCGAGCAGTACTTC. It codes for CSARAETSGGLEQYF.

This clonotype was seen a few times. The CDR3 DNA follows: TGTGCCAGCAGCCTTAGCGGGGGGGGGGGAGAGACCCAGTACTTC. This gives the protein CASSLSGGGGETQYF. The chain combines TRBV5-6 with TRBJ2-5, with TRBD2 identical over 11 bases. The trim removed 4 bases at V and 4 bases at J, leaving 6 bases unmatched. CDR1 is SGHDT, CDR2 YYEEEE, per germline. CDR3 length: 15 amino acids.

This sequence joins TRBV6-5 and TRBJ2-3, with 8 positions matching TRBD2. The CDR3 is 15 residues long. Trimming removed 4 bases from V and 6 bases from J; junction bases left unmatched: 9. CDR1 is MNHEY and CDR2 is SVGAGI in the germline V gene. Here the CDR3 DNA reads TGTGCCAGCAGTTTCCGCGACCGGGGGGGGGATACGCAGTATTTT. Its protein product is CASSFRDRGGDTQYF.

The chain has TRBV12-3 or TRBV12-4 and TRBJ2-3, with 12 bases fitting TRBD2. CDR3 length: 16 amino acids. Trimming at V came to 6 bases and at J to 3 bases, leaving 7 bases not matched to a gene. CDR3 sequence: CASSHLAGGGTDTQYF. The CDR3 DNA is TGTGCCAGCAGCCATCTAGCGGGGGGGGGGACAGATACGCAGTATTTT.

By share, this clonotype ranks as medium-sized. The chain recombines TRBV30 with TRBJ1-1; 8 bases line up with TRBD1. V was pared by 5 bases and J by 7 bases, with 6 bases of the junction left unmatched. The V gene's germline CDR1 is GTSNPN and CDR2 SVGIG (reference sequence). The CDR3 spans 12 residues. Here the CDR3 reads CAWARQGIEAFF. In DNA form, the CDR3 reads TGTGCCTGGGCACGACAGGGGATTGAAGCTTTCTTT.

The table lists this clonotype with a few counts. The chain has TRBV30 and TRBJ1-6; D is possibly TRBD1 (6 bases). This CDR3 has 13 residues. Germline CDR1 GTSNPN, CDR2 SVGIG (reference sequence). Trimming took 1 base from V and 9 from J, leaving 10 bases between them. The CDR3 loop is CAWSEGQISPLHF. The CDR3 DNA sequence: TGTGCCTGGAGTGAAGGACAGATTTCACCCCTCCACTTT.

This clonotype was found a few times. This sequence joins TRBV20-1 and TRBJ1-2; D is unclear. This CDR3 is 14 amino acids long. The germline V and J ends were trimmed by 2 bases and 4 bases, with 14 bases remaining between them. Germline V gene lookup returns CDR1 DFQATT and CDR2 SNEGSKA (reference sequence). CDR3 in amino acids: CSARSIGRSYGYTF. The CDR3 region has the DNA TGCAGTGCTAGAAGTATTGGGCGGAGCTATGGCTACACCTTC.

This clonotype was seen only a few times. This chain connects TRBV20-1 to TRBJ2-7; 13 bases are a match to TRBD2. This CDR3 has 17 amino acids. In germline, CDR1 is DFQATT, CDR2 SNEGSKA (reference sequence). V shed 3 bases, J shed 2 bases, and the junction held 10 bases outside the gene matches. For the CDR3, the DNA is TGCAGTGCTAGGGACGGACTAGCGGGGGATTTTACCTACGAGCAGTACTTC. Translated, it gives CSARDGLAGDFTYEQYF.

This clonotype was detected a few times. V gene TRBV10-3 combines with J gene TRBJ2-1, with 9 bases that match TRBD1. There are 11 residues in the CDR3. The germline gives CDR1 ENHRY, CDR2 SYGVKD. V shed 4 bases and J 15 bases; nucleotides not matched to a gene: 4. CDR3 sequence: CAISGGQGGFF. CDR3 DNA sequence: TGTGCCATCAGTGGGGGACAGGGAGGGTTCTTC.

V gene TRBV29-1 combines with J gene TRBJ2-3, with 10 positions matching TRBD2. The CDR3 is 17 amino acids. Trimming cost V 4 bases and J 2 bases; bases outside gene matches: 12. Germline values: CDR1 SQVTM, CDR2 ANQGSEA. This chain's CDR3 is CSVVALRAGGSTDTQYF. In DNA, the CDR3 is TGCAGCGTTGTAGCTCTGCGAGCGGGGGGGTCCACAGATACGCAGTATTTT.

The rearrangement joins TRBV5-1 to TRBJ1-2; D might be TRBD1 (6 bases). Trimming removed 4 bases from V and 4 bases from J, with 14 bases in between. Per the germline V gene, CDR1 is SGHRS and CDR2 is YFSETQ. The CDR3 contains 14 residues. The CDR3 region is CASSGAGGAYGYTF. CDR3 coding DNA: TGCGCCAGCAGCGGGGCCGGGGGCGCCTATGGCTACACCTTC.

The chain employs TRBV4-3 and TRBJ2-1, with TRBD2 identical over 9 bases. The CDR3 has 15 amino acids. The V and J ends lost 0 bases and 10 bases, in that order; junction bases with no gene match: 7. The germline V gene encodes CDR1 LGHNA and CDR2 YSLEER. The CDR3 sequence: CASSQDGTSFREQFF. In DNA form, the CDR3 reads TGCGCCAGCAGCCAAGATGGGACTAGCTTCAGGGAGCAGTTCTTC.

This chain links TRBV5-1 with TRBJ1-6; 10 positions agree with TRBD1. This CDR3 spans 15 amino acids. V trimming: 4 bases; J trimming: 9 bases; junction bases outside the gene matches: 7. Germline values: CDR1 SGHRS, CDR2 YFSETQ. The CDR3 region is CASSLGTGEGSPLHF. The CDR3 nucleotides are TGCGCCAGCAGCCTCGGGACAGGGGAGGGTTCACCCCTCCACTTT. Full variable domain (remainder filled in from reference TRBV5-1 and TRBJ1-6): KAGVTQTPRYLIKTRGQQVTLSCSPISGHRSVSWYQQTPGQGLQFLFEYFSETQRNKGNFPGRFSGRQFSNSRSEMNVSTLELGDSALYLCASSLGTGEGSPLHFGNGTRLTVT.

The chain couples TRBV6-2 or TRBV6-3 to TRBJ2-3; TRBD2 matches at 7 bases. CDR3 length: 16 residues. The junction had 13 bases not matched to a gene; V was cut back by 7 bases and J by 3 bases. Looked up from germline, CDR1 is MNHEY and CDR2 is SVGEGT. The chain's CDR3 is CASTTSAGCLTDTQYF. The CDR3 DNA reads TGTGCCAGCACCACCTCAGCGGGGTGTCTAACAGATACGCAGTATTTT.

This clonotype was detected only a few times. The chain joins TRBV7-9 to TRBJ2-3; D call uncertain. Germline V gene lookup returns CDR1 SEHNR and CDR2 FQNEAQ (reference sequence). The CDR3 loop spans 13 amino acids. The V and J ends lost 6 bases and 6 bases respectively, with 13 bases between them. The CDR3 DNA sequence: TGTGCCAGCAGTGACACGATGGGGGATACGCAGTATTTT. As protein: CASSDTMGDTQYF.

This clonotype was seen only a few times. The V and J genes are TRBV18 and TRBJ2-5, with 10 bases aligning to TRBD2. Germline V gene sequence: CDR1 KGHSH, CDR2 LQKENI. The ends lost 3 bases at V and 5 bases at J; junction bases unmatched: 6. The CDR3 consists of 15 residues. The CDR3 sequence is CASSPASGGAETQYF. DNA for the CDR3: TGTGCCAGCTCACCTGCGAGCGGGGGGGCGGAGACCCAGTACTTC. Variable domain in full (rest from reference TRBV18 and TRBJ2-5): NAGVMQNPRHLVRRRGQEARLRCSPMKGHSHVYWYRQLPEEGLKFMVYLQKENIIDESGMPKERFSAEFPKEGPSILRIQQVVRGDSAAYFCASSPASGGAETQYFGPGTRLLVL.